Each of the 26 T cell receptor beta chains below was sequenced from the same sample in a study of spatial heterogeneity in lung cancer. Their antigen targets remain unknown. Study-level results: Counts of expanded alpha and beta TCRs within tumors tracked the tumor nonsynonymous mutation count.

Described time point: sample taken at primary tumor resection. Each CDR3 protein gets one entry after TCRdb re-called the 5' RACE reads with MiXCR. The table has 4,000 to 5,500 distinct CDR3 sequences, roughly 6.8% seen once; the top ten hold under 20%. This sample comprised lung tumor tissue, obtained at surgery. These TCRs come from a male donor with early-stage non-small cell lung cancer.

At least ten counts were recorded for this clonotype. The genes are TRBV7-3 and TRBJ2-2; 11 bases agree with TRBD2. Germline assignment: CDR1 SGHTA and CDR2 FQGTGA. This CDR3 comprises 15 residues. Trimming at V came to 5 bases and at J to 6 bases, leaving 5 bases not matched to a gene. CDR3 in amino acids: CASSPLAGEAGELFF. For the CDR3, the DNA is TGTGCCAGCAGCCCACTAGCGGGAGAGGCCGGGGAGCTGTTTTTT. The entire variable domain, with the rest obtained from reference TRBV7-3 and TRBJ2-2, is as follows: GAGVSQTPSNKVTEKGKYVELRCDPISGHTALYWYRQSLGQGPEFLIYFQGTGAADDSGLPNDRFFAVRPEGSVSTLKIQRTERGDSAVYLCASSPLAGEAGELFFGEGSRLTVL.

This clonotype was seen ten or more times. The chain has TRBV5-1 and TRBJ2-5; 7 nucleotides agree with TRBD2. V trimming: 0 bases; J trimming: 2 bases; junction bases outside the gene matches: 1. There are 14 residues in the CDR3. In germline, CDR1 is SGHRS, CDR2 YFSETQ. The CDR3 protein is CASSLGAGQETQYF. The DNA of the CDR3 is TGCGCCAGCAGCTTGGGAGCGGGACAAGAGACCCAGTACTTC. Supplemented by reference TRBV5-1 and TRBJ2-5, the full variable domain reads KAGVTQTPRYLIKTRGQQVTLSCSPISGHRSVSWYQQTPGQGLQFLFEYFSETQRNKGNFPGRFSGRQFSNSRSEMNVSTLELGDSALYLCASSLGAGQETQYFGPGTRLLVL.

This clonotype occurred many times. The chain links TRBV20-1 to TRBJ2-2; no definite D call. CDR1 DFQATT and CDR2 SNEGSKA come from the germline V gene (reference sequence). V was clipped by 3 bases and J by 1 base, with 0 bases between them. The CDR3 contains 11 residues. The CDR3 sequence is CSARNTGELFF. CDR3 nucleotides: TGCAGTGCTAGGAACACCGGGGAGCTGTTTTTT.

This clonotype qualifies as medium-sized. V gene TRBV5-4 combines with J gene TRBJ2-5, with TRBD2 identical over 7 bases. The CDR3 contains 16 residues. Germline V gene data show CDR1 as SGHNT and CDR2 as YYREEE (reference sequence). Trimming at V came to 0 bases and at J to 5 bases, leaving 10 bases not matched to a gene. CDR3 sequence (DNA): TGTGCCAGCAGCTTGGTGGCGGGGGACCTCGGGGAGACCCAGTACTTC. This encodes CASSLVAGDLGETQYF.

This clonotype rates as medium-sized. The CDR3 reads CASSVSWGGEETQYF. CDR3 in DNA: TGTGCCAGCAGCGTTTCGTGGGGCGGGGAAGAGACCCAGTACTTC. J is TRBJ2-5 and V is TRBV9, with a tentative D call TRBD2 (6 bases). CDR1 is SGDLS and CDR2 is YYNGEE in the germline V gene. This CDR3 is 15 amino acids long. V lost 2 bases, J lost 3 bases, and 14 bases lay in between.

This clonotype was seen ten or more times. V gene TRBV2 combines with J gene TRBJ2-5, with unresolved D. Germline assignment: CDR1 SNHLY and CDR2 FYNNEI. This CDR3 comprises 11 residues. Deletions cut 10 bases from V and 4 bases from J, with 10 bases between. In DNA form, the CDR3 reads TGTGCCAAGTCTCCCGGAGAGACCCAGTACTTC. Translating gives CAKSPGETQYF.

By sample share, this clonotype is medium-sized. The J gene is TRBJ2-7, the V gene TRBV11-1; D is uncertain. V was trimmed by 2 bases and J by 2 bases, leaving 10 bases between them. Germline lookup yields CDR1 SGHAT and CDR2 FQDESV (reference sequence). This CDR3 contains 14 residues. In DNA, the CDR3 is TGTGCCAGCAGCTTACTGTCACCTACCTACGAGCAGTACTTC. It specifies CASSLLSPTYEQYF.

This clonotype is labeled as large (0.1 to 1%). This CDR3 is CASFGLAGSTDTQYF. CDR3 coding DNA: TGTGCCAGCTTCGGACTAGCGGGAAGCACAGATACGCAGTATTTT. The chain recombines TRBV6-5 with TRBJ2-3; 12 nucleotides line up with TRBD2. The CDR3 has 15 residues. V trimming: 8 bases; J trimming: 0 bases; junction bases outside the gene matches: 3. CDR1 and CDR2 from the germline V gene are MNHEY and SVGAGI.

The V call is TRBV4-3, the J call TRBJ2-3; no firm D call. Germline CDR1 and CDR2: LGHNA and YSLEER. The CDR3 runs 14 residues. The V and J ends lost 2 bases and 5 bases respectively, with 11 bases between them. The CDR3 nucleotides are TGCGCCAGCAGCCAATTCCAGGTCGTAGATACGCAGTATTTT. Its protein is CASSQFQVVDTQYF.

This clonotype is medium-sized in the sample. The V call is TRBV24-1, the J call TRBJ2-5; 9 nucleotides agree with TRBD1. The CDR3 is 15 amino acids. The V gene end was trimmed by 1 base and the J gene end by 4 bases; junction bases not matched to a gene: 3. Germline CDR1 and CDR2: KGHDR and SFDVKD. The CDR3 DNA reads TGTGCCACCAGTGATTTTGGGGACAGGGCAGAGACCCAGTACTTC. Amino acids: CATSDFGDRAETQYF.

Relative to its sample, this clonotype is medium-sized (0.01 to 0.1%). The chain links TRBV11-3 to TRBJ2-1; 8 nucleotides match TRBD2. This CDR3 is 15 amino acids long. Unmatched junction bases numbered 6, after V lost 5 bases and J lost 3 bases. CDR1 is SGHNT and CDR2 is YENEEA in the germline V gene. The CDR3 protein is CASSARTSIYNEQFF. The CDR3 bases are TGTGCCAGCAGCGCCAGGACTAGCATCTACAATGAGCAGTTCTTC.

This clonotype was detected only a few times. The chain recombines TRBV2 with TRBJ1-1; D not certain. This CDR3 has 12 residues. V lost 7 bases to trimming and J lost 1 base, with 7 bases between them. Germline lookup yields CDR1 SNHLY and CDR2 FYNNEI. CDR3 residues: CASIDKNTEAFF. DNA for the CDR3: TGTGCCAGCATTGACAAGAACACTGAAGCTTTCTTT.

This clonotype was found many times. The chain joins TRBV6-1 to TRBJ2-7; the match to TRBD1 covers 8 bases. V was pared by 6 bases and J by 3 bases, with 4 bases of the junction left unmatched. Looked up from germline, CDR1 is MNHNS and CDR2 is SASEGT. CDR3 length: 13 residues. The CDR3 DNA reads TGTGCCAGCAGAGGACAGGGACTCTACGAGCAGTACTTC. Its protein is CASRGQGLYEQYF.

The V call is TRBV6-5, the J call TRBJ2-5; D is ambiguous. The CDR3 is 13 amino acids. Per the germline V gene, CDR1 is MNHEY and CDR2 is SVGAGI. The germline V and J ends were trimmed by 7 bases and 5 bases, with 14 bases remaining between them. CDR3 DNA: TGTGCCAGCAACCAGCCAGGAGTGGAGACCCAGTACTTC. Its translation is CASNQPGVETQYF.

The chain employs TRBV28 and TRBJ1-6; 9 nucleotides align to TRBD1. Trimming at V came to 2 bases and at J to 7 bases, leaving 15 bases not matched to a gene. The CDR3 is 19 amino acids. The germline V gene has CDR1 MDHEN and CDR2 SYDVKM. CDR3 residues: CASSLPGQGQWWTNSPLHF. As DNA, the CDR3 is TGTGCCAGCAGTTTACCGGGACAGGGTCAATGGTGGACGAATTCACCCCTCCACTTT. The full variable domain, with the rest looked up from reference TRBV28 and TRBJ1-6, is DVKVTQSSRYLVKRTGEKVFLECVQDMDHENMFWYRQDPGLGLRLIYFSYDVKMKEKGDIPEGYSVSREKKERFSLILESASTNQTSMYLCASSLPGQGQWWTNSPLHFGNGTRLTVT.

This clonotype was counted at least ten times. The CDR3 loop is CSARDGTSGYNEQFF. DNA of the CDR3: TGCAGTGCTAGAGATGGGACTAGCGGCTACAATGAGCAGTTCTTC. The chain employs TRBV20-1 and TRBJ2-1; the match to TRBD2 covers 11 bases. Germline CDR1 is DFQATT and CDR2 is SNEGSKA (reference sequence). The CDR3 sequence is 15 residues long. The J segment lost 3 bases and the V segment lost 0 bases, leaving 1 base of the junction unmatched.

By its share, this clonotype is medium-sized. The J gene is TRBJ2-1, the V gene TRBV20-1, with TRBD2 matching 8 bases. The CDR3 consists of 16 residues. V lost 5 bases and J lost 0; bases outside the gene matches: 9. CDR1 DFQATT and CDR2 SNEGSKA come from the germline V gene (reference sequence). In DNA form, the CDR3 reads TGCAGTGCTTCCCCAGGCGGGGGGTACTCCTACAATGAGCAGTTCTTC. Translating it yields CSASPGGGYSYNEQFF.

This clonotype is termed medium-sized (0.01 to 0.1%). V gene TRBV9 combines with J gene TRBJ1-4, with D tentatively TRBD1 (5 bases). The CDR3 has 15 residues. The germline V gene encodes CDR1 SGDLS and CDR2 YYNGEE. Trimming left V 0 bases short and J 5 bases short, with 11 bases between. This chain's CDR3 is CASSVGGRRNEKLFF. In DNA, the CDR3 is TGTGCCAGCAGCGTAGGGGGACGCAGGAATGAAAAACTGTTTTTT. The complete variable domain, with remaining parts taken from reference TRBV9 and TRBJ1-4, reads DSGVTQTPKHLITATGQRVTLRCSPRSGDLSVYWYQQSLDQGLQFLIQYYNGEERAKGNILERFSAQQFPDLHSELNLSSLELGDSALYFCASSVGGRRNEKLFFGSGTQLSVL.

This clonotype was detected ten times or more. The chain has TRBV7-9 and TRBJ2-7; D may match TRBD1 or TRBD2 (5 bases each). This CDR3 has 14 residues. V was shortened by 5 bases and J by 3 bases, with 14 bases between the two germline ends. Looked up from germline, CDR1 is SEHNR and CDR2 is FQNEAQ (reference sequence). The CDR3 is CASSPRDGHYEQYF. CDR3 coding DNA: TGTGCCAGCAGCCCACGGGACGGACACTACGAGCAGTACTTC.

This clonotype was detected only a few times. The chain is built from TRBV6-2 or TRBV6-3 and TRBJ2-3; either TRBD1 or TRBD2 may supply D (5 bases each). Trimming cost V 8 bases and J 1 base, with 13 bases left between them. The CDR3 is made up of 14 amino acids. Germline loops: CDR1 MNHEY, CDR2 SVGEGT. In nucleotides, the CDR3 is TGTGCCAGCTGCAGGGACGGACGCACAGATACGCAGTATTTT. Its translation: CASCRDGRTDTQYF.

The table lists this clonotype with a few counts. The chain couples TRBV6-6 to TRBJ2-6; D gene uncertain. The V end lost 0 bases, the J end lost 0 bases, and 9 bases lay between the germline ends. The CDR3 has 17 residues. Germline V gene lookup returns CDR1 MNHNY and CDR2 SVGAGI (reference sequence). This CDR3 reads CASSYSGSYSGANVLTF. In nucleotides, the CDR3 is TGTGCCAGCAGTTACTCCGGCAGTTACTCTGGGGCCAACGTCCTGACTTTC.

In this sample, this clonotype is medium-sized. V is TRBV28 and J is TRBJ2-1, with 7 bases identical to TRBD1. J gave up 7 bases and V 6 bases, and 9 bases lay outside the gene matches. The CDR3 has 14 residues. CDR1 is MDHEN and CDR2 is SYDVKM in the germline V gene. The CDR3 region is CASSPGQQPNEQFF. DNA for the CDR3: TGTGCCAGCAGCCCGGGACAGCAGCCGAATGAGCAGTTCTTC.

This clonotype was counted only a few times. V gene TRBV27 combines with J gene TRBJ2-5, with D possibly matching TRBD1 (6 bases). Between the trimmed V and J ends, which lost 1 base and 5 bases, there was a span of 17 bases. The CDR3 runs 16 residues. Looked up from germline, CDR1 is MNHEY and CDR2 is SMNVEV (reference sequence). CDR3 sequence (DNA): TGTGCCAGCAGTTTATTTTGGGTCTCCAGGGGTGAGACCCAGTACTTC. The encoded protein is CASSLFWVSRGETQYF.

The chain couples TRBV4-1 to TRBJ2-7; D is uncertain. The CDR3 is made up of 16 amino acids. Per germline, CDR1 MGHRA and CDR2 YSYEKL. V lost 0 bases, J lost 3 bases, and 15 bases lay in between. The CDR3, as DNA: TGCGCCAGCAGCCAAGAACTCGGAGTAACACTCTACGAGCAGTACTTC. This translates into CASSQELGVTLYEQYF.

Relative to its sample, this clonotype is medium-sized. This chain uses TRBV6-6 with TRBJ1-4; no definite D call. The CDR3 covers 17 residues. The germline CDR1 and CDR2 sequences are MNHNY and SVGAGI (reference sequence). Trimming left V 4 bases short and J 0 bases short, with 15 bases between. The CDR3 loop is CASSSTGPSATNEKLFF. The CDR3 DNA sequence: TGTGCCAGCAGTTCCACCGGACCCTCTGCAACTAATGAAAAACTGTTTTTT.

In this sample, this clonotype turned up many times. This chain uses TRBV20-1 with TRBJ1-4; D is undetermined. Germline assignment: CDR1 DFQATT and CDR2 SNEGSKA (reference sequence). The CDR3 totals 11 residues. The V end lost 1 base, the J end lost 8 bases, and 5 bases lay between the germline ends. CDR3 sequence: CSARVPEKLFF. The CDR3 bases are TGCAGTGCTAGAGTACCCGAAAAACTGTTTTTT.